These 24 T cell receptor beta chains were sequenced from one sample in a study of blood T cell repertoires in COVID-19. The assay was immunoSEQ multiplex PCR, and TCRdb's table has in-frame clones only and misses some. Seen here are about 300,000 clones, approximately 84% observed once, and the top ten hold more than 1.4%. The sample consisted of peripheral blood. These receptors came from a human donor with COVID-19, enrolled during active disease. The donor label of this sample is uncertain.

The chain has TRBV2 and TRBJ1-5; D is uncertain. This CDR3 is built from 13 residues. Germline loops: CDR1 SNHLY, CDR2 FYNNEI. V dropped 7 bases and J dropped 5 bases, with 12 bases sitting between them. The CDR3 protein is CASNLGGHQPQHF. CDR3 DNA sequence: TGTGCCAGCAACCTGGGCGGGCATCAGCCCCAGCATTTT.

V and J are TRBV7-2 and TRBJ1-1; D is undetermined. Per the germline V gene, CDR1 is SGHTA and CDR2 is FQGNSA. The CDR3 is 11 residues long. V lost 3 bases and J lost 8, with 7 bases in between. The chain's CDR3 is CASSLAEEAFF. The CDR3 nucleotides are TGTGCCAGCAGCTTGGCGGAAGAAGCTTTCTTT.

The CDR3 DNA sequence: TGCGCCAGCAGCCAAAATCAGGGGGCTAATGAAGCTTTCTTT. It is translated as CASSQNQGANEAFF. V usage is TRBV4-3 and J usage is TRBJ1-1, with TRBD1 identical over 8 bases. The CDR3 runs 14 residues. V lost 2 bases and J lost 7; bases outside the gene matches: 6. Germline CDR1 and CDR2: LGHNA and YSLEER.

This sequence joins TRBV4-1 and TRBJ1-3; the match to TRBD1 covers 7 bases. After removal of 2 bases from V and 0 bases from J, the junction contained 10 bases not matched to a gene. The CDR3 extends over 18 amino acids. The germline gives CDR1 MGHRA, CDR2 YSYEKL. The CDR3 DNA follows: TGCGCCAGCAGCCAAACGGGACAGCAACTCTACTCTGGAAACACCATATATTTT. This translates into CASSQTGQQLYSGNTIYF.

V and J are TRBV3-1 (or the pseudogene TRBV3-2) and TRBJ2-5; no definite D call. The germline V gene encodes CDR1 LGHDT and CDR2 YNNKEL (reference sequence). The CDR3 runs 12 residues. Between the trimmed V and J ends, which lost 3 bases and 5 bases, there was a span of 7 bases. CDR3 amino acids: CASSHLPETQYF. The CDR3 DNA sequence: TGTGCCAGCAGCCACCTCCCCGAGACCCAGTACTTC.

The chain employs TRBV9 and TRBJ2-7; 10 nucleotides agree with TRBD2. V was pared by 1 base and J by 7 bases, with 8 bases of the junction left unmatched. Per germline, CDR1 SGDLS and CDR2 YYNGEE. This CDR3 is built from 15 residues. DNA of the CDR3: TGTGCCAGCAGCGTAAGTCTAGCGGGAGTGGTGGAGCAGTACTTC. It translates to CASSVSLAGVVEQYF.

The chain combines TRBV28 with TRBJ1-4, with a tentative D call TRBD1 (5 bases). CDR3 length: 14 amino acids. Trimming left V 1 base short and J 8 bases short, with 11 bases between. Per germline, CDR1 MDHEN and CDR2 SYDVKM. CDR3 DNA sequence: TGTGCCAGCAGTTTATCCAGGGCCGACGAAAAACTGTTTTTT. Translated: CASSLSRADEKLFF.

The chain employs TRBV28 and TRBJ1-5; D is perhaps TRBD1 (5 bases). Trimming pared 2 bases from V and 0 bases from J, leaving 11 bases between. CDR3 length: 16 residues. Germline V gene lookup returns CDR1 MDHEN and CDR2 SYDVKM. The CDR3 nucleotides are TGTGCCAGCAGTTTAGTAGGGGCCTCTAGCAATCAGCCCCAGCATTTT. Translation: CASSLVGASSNQPQHF.

This clone was counted a single time. The chain combines TRBV27 with TRBJ2-7; 12 bases fit TRBD2. The J segment lost 6 bases and the V segment lost 6 bases, leaving 6 bases of the junction unmatched. The CDR3 is 14 residues long. The germline gives CDR1 MNHEY, CDR2 SMNVEV (reference sequence). The DNA of the CDR3 is TGTGCCAGCAGCCCTAGGGGACTAGCGGGCGAGCAGTACTTC. Protein product: CASSPRGLAGEQYF.

The CDR3 is CASSNGQGALIPQHF. The CDR3 DNA reads TGTGCCAGCAGTAATGGACAGGGGGCTTTGATACCCCAGCATTTT. The chain combines TRBV2 with TRBJ1-5, with 11 bases identical to TRBD1. CDR1 SNHLY and CDR2 FYNNEI come from the germline V gene. This CDR3 contains 15 residues. The V and J ends lost 5 bases and 10 bases, in that order; junction bases with no gene match: 10.

The chain is built from TRBV24-1 and TRBJ2-3; D may be TRBD1 (5 bases). The V end was cut by 6 bases, the J end by 2 bases, with 8 bases between. Per germline, CDR1 KGHDR and CDR2 SFDVKD. This CDR3 has 13 residues. Written as DNA, the CDR3 is TGTGCCACCAGTACTGGGGCCACAGATACGCAGTATTTT. This encodes CATSTGATDTQYF.

The CDR3, as DNA: TGTGCCAGCAGTGGAGGCAGAGCTAATGAAAAACTGTTTTTT. It specifies CASSGGRANEKLFF. This chain joins TRBV2 and TRBJ1-4; no clear D. The germline V and J ends were trimmed by 4 bases and 3 bases, with 9 bases remaining between them. The CDR3 is 14 residues long. CDR1 and CDR2 from the germline V gene are SNHLY and FYNNEI.

The chain has TRBV9 and TRBJ2-7; D may be TRBD2 (5 bases). The V gene lost 0 bases and the J gene lost 0 bases, with 16 bases spanning the gap. The germline gives CDR1 SGDLS, CDR2 YYNGEE. The CDR3 sequence is 17 residues long. CDR3 region: CASSVGEMREGSYEQYF. DNA for the CDR3: TGTGCCAGCAGCGTAGGGGAGATGAGAGAGGGCTCCTACGAGCAGTACTTC.

The chain is built from TRBV27 and TRBJ1-5, with TRBD1 as a possible D gene (6 bases). Germline lookup yields CDR1 MNHEY and CDR2 SMNVEV (reference sequence). The CDR3 is made up of 15 amino acids. V lost 4 bases and J lost 1, with 11 bases in between. The CDR3 DNA reads as TGTGCCAGCAGTTCCGTACAGGGAAGCAATCAGCCCCAGCATTTT. This translates into CASSSVQGSNQPQHF.

The chain uses TRBV5-1 and TRBJ1-4; 7 bases match TRBD1. V gave up 3 bases and J gave up 5 bases; unmatched junction bases: 4. Germline CDR1 SGHRS, CDR2 YFSETQ. CDR3 size: 14 residues. The CDR3 region is CASSSGQDNEKLFF. The CDR3 coding sequence is TGCGCCAGCAGCTCCGGACAGGACAATGAAAAACTGTTTTTT.

This clone was seen more than once but under ten times. V usage is TRBV9 and J usage is TRBJ1-6; D is undetermined. CDR3 size: 12 residues. Germline V gene data show CDR1 as SGDLS and CDR2 as YYNGEE. Between the trimmed V and J ends, which lost 0 bases and 11 bases, there was a span of 6 bases. This CDR3 is CASSVGGAPLHF. CDR3 DNA: TGTGCCAGCAGCGTAGGAGGTGCACCCCTCCACTTT.

This chain links TRBV5-1 with TRBJ2-3; tentative D call: TRBD1 (5 bases). Trimming pared 4 bases from V and 0 bases from J, leaving 12 bases between. The CDR3 is made up of 15 amino acids. Germline lookup yields CDR1 SGHRS and CDR2 YFSETQ. This chain's CDR3 is CASSPDSTSTDTQYF. In nucleotides, the CDR3 is TGCGCCAGCAGCCCAGACAGTACTAGCACAGATACGCAGTATTTT.

The rearrangement joins TRBV4-2 to TRBJ2-7; 15 bases are shared with TRBD2. The CDR3 has 17 residues. Germline lookup yields CDR1 LGHNA and CDR2 YNFKEQ. With V trimmed by 4 bases and J by 3 bases, 7 bases remained unmatched. The CDR3 loop is CASSPGLAGGTGYEQYF. In nucleotides, the CDR3 is TGTGCCAGCAGCCCGGGACTAGCGGGAGGCACGGGCTACGAGCAGTACTTC.

This chain connects TRBV3-1 (or the pseudogene TRBV3-2) to TRBJ1-2; 9 positions agree with TRBD1. The germline V gene encodes CDR1 LGHDT and CDR2 YNNKEL (reference sequence). The CDR3 is 13 residues long. Trimming cost V 4 bases and J 6 bases; bases outside gene matches: 3. The CDR3 region has the DNA TGTGCCAGCAGCCGCGGACAGGGGCATGGCTACACCTTC. Translated, it gives CASSRGQGHGYTF.

This chain connects TRBV7-2 to TRBJ1-4, with D maybe TRBD1 (5 bases). The CDR3 is 15 residues long. With 6 bases removed from V and 0 bases from J, the gap between germline ends came to 11 bases. CDR1 is SGHTA, CDR2 FQGNSA, per germline. Written as DNA, the CDR3 is TGTGCCAGCAGACGACGACAGACAACTAATGAAAAACTGTTTTTT. Its translation: CASRRRQTTNEKLFF.

This chain links TRBV19 with TRBJ2-5; 8 nucleotides match TRBD1. The CDR3 runs 14 residues. After removal of 7 bases from V and 4 bases from J, the junction contained 8 bases not matched to a gene. The germline CDR1 and CDR2 sequences are LNHDA and SQIVND (reference sequence). Here the CDR3 DNA reads TGTGCCAGTAAGACGACAGGGGCGGGAGAGACCCAGTACTTC. As protein: CASKTTGAGETQYF.

The chain links TRBV5-1 to TRBJ2-7, with 7 bases lining up with TRBD1. The V segment lost 4 bases and the J segment 12 bases; nucleotides outside the gene matches: 7. CDR1 is SGHRS and CDR2 is YFSETQ in the germline V gene. The CDR3 has 11 amino acids. The CDR3, as DNA: TGCGCCAGCAGCCCCGGACAGGCCCGGTACTTC. Its translation is CASSPGQARYF. The full variable domain, with the rest looked up from reference TRBV5-1 and TRBJ2-7, is KAGVTQTPRYLIKTRGQQVTLSCSPISGHRSVSWYQQTPGQGLQFLFEYFSETQRNKGNFPGRFSGRQFSNSRSEMNVSTLELGDSALYLCASSPGQARYFGPGTRLTVT.

The chain uses TRBV19 and TRBJ1-2, with TRBD1 matching 7 bases. CDR3 size: 13 residues. Germline V gene data show CDR1 as LNHDA and CDR2 as SQIVND (reference sequence). The ends lost 1 base at V and 8 bases at J; junction bases unmatched: 4. CDR3 region: CASSIGRDSGYTF. The DNA of the CDR3 is TGTGCCAGTAGTATAGGCAGGGACAGCGGCTACACCTTC.

The genes are TRBV6-4 and TRBJ1-1, with D perhaps TRBD1 (5 bases). Germline values: CDR1 MRHNA, CDR2 SNTAGT. The CDR3 contains 13 residues. Trimming took 4 bases from V and 4 from J, leaving 10 bases between them. CDR3: CASSAGVGTEAFF. In DNA, the CDR3 is TGTGCCAGCAGTGCGGGGGTTGGCACTGAAGCTTTCTTT.